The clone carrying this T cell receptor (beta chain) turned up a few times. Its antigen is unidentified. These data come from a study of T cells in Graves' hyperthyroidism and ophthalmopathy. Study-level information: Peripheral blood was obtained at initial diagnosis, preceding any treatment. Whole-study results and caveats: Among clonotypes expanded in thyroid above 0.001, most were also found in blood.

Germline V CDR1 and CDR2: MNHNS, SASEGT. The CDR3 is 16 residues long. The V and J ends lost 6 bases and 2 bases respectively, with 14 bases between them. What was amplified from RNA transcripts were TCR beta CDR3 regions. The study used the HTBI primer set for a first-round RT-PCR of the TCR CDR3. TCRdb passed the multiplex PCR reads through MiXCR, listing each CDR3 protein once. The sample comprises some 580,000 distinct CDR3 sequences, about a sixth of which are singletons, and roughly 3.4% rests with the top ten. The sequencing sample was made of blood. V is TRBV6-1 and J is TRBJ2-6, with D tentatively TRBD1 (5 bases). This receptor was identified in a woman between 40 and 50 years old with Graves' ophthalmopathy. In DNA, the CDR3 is TGTGCCAGCAGCCCAACAGGTCTAGCTGGGGCCAACGTCCTGACTTTC. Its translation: CASSPTGLAGANVLTF.